The rows below give T cell receptor beta chains drawn from one sample of a study of blood T cell repertoires in COVID-19. TCRdb's copy holds only in-frame clones and misses some; the assay was immunoSEQ multiplex PCR. The sample consists of tens of thousands of clones, approximately 76% of them appearing once. The sample comprised peripheral blood. The receptors were gathered from a man aged 70 or older with acute or convalescent COVID-19. Each CDR3 is given with its conserved first and last residue. Each record gives: clone size, D gene, V gene, J gene, CDR3 DNA, CDR3 protein. The D gene is left open where the match is weak. Clone size is shown for a subset of rows, as once, few, many or a class of expanded clone.

NA	TRBD1	TRBV19	TRBJ1-5	TGTGCCACCCAGCCGGACAGGAACAATCAGCCCCAGCATTTT	CATQPDRNNQPQHF
NA	TRBD1	TRBV10-3	TRBJ2-2	TGTGCCATCAATTCGGGAAGACAGGGGGTTTCCGGGGAGCTGTTTTTT	CAINSGRQGVSGELFF
NA	NA	TRBV7-9	TRBJ2-7	TGTGCCAGCAGCTCCGACAGGCTGGGATACGAGCAGTACTTC	CASSSDRLGYEQYF
NA	NA	TRBV7-8	TRBJ1-2	TGTGCCAGCAGCTTAAGTATTACAGGGAGGGCTAGCGGCTACACCTTC	CASSLSITGRASGYTF
NA	TRBD1	TRBV7-9	TRBJ1-1	TGTGCCAGCAGCTTAGGTGCCGGGACAGGGCCAACTGAAGCTTTCTTT	CASSLGAGTGPTEAFF
few	TRBD1	TRBV6-2/TRBV6-3	TRBJ2-7	TGTGCCAGCAGCCCCCGGGACAGGGTAGCCTACGAGCAGTACTTC	CASSPRDRVAYEQYF
NA	TRBD1	TRBV6-6	TRBJ1-5	TGTGCCAGCAGATCTACAGGGGAAGGTGGACAGCCCCAGCATTTT	CASRSTGEGGQPQHF
NA	TRBD1	TRBV5-1	TRBJ2-5	TGCGCCAGCAGCAGAGGACAGGGGACGGAGACCCAGTACTTC	CASSRGQGTETQYF
once	TRBD2	TRBV9	TRBJ2-1	TGTGCCAGCAGCGTAGAGACTAGCGGGATATTGAATGAGCAGTTCTTC	CASSVETSGILNEQFF
NA	TRBD1	TRBV14	TRBJ1-1	TGTGCCAGCAGCTTTGGACAGGGCTCCACTGAAGCTTTCTTT	CASSFGQGSTEAFF
NA	NA	TRBV29-1	TRBJ1-4	TGCAGCGTTTCCGGGACTTCTAATGAAAAACTGTTTTTT	CSVSGTSNEKLFF
NA	NA	TRBV6-5	TRBJ1-2	TGTGCCAGCAGTTACGGGCAGGACTATGGCTACACCTTC	CASSYGQDYGYTF
NA	TRBD1	TRBV28	TRBJ1-2	TGTGCCACCGAGAGGCCAGGGGGCTATGGCTACACCTTC	CATERPGGYGYTF
NA	NA	TRBV6-1	TRBJ1-2	TGTGCCAGCAGTGAGGCCGGGGGCTACACCTTC	CASSEAGGYTF
NA	NA	TRBV7-9	TRBJ2-5	TGTGCCAGCAGCTCTTGGGGTATGTCGACAGACCAAGAGACCCAGTACTTC	CASSSWGMSTDQETQYF
NA	NA	TRBV7-2	TRBJ1-1	TGTGCCAGCAGCCCGGCCATGGGGGGAAACACTGAAGCTTTCTTT	CASSPAMGGNTEAFF
NA	NA	TRBV7-9	TRBJ1-2	TGTGCCAGCAGCCCCATGGCCGGAGATGGCTACACCTTC	CASSPMAGDGYTF
few	TRBD1	TRBV28	TRBJ2-6	TGTGCCAGCAGAATGGACAGGGTCAACTCTGGGGCCAACGTCCTGACTTTC	CASRMDRVNSGANVLTF
NA	NA	TRBV7-9	TRBJ1-1	TGTGCCAGCACCCACGAGGGGGGAGGGGAAGCTTTCTTT	CASTHEGGGEAFF
NA	NA	TRBV15	TRBJ2-7	TGTGCCACCAGCCTACAGGGTCGCAGCGAGCAGTACTTC	CATSLQGRSEQYF
NA	TRBD2	TRBV9	TRBJ2-1	TGTGCCAGCAGCGTAGAGAAGAGCGGGGGGCCTAATGAGCAGTTCTTC	CASSVEKSGGPNEQFF
NA	TRBD1	TRBV29-1	TRBJ2-3	TGCAGCGTTACGACAGGGGGTACAGATACGCAGTATTTT	CSVTTGGTDTQYF
few	NA	TRBV7-9	TRBJ2-1	TGTGCCAGCAGCTTAGACCCCAGGGGTGAGCAGTTCTTC	CASSLDPRGEQFF
NA	NA	TRBV19	TRBJ1-1	TGTGCCAGTAGTATCGATTATGAGGGAGACAAAGAAGCTTTCTTT	CASSIDYEGDKEAFF
NA	TRBD1	TRBV27	TRBJ1-4	TGTGCCAGCAGTCCAAGACAGGGGCGGGAAAAACTGTTTTTT	CASSPRQGREKLFF
NA	TRBD1	TRBV19	TRBJ1-1	TGTGCCAGTAGTACCCAGACAGGGCGGAACACTGAAGCTTTCTTT	CASSTQTGRNTEAFF
NA	TRBD1	TRBV5-5	TRBJ2-5	TGTGCCAGCAGCTTGGTGCAGGGGGCAGAGGAGACCCAGTACTTC	CASSLVQGAEETQYF
NA	NA	TRBV7-6	TRBJ2-3	TGTGCCAGCACCCCCATTGGACTACCAACAGATACGCAGTATTTT	CASTPIGLPTDTQYF
NA	NA	TRBV18	TRBJ2-3	TGTGCCAGCTCACTTTCCTTAACAGATACGCAGTATTTT	CASSLSLTDTQYF
NA	NA	TRBV19	TRBJ1-5	TGTGCCAGTGCTTTACAGGGAAGCAATCAGCCCCAGCATTTT	CASALQGSNQPQHF
NA	TRBD1	TRBV5-4	TRBJ2-7	TGTGCCAGCAGCAAGGACAGGGAACCCTACGAGCAGTACTTC	CASSKDREPYEQYF
NA	NA	TRBV30	TRBJ2-3	TGTGCCTGGAGTGGGGGCAGCCCAGATACGCAGTATTTT	CAWSGGSPDTQYF
NA	TRBD1	TRBV6-1	TRBJ1-6	TGTGCCAGCAGTGAAGGTTTGGACAGGGGTAATTCACCCCTCCACTTT	CASSEGLDRGNSPLHF
NA	NA	TRBV6-5	TRBJ1-2	TGTGCCAGCGTCGTGGAGGGGGGGGCCTACACCTTC	CASVVEGGAYTF
many	NA	TRBV13	TRBJ2-1	TGTGCCAGCAGCTTAGTAACAGGCTACAATGAGCAGTTCTTC	CASSLVTGYNEQFF
NA	TRBD1	TRBV10-1	TRBJ2-5	TGCGCCAGCACCAAAAGACAGGGGGCTGTTCAAGAGACCCAGTACTTC	CASTKRQGAVQETQYF
NA	NA	TRBV5-1	TRBJ2-2	TGCGCCAGCAGCTTAACTGGACACATGAACACCGGGGAGCTGTTTTTT	CASSLTGHMNTGELFF
NA	NA	TRBV19	TRBJ2-7	TGTGCCAGTAGTATAGGGGCCGTGCAGTACTTC	CASSIGAVQYF
NA	NA	TRBV18	TRBJ1-3	TGTGCCAGCTCACAACCTTTAGAATCGGCCATATATTTT	CASSQPLESAIYF
NA	TRBD2	TRBV9	TRBJ2-2	TGTGCCAGCAGCCCAGGACTAGCGATGGCGTACACCGGGGAGCTGTTTTTT	CASSPGLAMAYTGELFF
NA	TRBD1	TRBV7-8	TRBJ2-5	TGTGCCAGCAGCTTAGCGGTGGGACAGCCCCATGGGGCCCAGTACTTC	CASSLAVGQPHGAQYF